These 30 T cell receptor beta chains were sequenced from one sample in a study of PD-1 blockade in classical Hodgkin lymphoma (dated by TCRdb to 2020 to 2021). The library was made by the immunoSEQ multiplex PCR assay. The table was pulled from immuneACCESS by TCRdb, which kept in-frame rearrangements only. Such tables lose some clones; where checked, under half of the loss comes from unresolved V genes, and the rest has no known cause. Recorded for this sample are 12,000 to 15,000 clones; around 84% of them occurred a single time. The ten most abundant clones make up 4.6% of the sample. Read against the paper, the sample's time point label means: cycle 1 day 1 (C1D1), immediately before nivolumab initiation. Relapse after autologous stem cell transplantation had occurred in all trial patients, and cohorts A, B and C were distinguished by prior brentuximab vedotin exposure. The source was peripheral blood mononuclear cells (PBMCs), collected at baseline. The source of these receptors is a human donor with classical Hodgkin lymphoma.

This chain uses TRBV6-5 with TRBJ2-5; TRBD1 matches 7 bases. CDR1 is MNHEY and CDR2 is SVGAGI in the germline V gene. The ends lost 6 bases at V and 5 bases at J; junction bases unmatched: 9. The CDR3 loop spans 14 amino acids. The CDR3 DNA sequence: TGTGCCAGCAGCTCGACAGGGAGTGAGGAGACCCAGTACTTC. It is translated as CASSSTGSEETQYF.

J is TRBJ2-7 and V is TRBV7-9; 13 bases line up with TRBD2. Germline V gene sequence: CDR1 SEHNR, CDR2 FQNEAQ (reference sequence). J lost 2 bases, V lost 3 bases, and 7 bases had no gene match. The CDR3 has 17 residues. For the CDR3, the DNA is TGTGCCAGCAGCTTCCGGACTAGCGGGAGAAGGACCTACGAGCAGTACTTC. It yields the protein CASSFRTSGRRTYEQYF. The full variable domain, its missing parts supplied by reference TRBV7-9 and TRBJ2-7, is DTGVSQNPRHKITKRGQNVTFRCDPISEHNRLYWYRQTLGQGPEFLTYFQNEAQLEKSRLLSDRFSAERPKGSFSTLEIQRTEQGDSAMYLCASSFRTSGRRTYEQYFGPGTRLTVT.

This chain connects TRBV6-5 to TRBJ1-2; D unresolved. The CDR3 has 12 residues. Between the trimmed V and J ends, which lost 1 base and 6 bases, there was a span of 6 bases. Per the germline V gene, CDR1 is MNHEY and CDR2 is SVGAGI. The CDR3 here is CASSYLGDGYTF. CDR3 nucleotides: TGTGCCAGCAGTTACTTGGGAGATGGCTACACCTTC.

The V call is TRBV11-3, the J call TRBJ2-2; D assignment may be TRBD1 or TRBD2 (5 bases each). V was cut by 3 bases and J by 4 bases, with 12 bases left in between. Germline assignment: CDR1 SGHNT and CDR2 YENEEA. This CDR3 comprises 15 residues. The CDR3, as DNA: TGTGCCAGCAGCTTTATACGAGGGGCCACCGGGGAGCTGTTTTTT. It yields the protein CASSFIRGATGELFF.

This clone was seen a single time. The J gene is TRBJ2-6, the V gene TRBV6-5, with D possibly matching TRBD1 (6 bases). This CDR3 contains 15 residues. Germline CDR1 MNHEY, CDR2 SVGAGI. V was pared by 5 bases and J by 3 bases, with 11 bases between. For the CDR3, the DNA is TGTGCCAGCAGTCATACAGGGTTTGGGGCCAACGTCCTGACTTTC. Protein sequence: CASSHTGFGANVLTF.

J is TRBJ2-7 and V is TRBV29-1; D is possibly TRBD1 (5 bases). Germline V gene lookup returns CDR1 SQVTM and CDR2 ANQGSEA. With 5 bases removed from V and 1 base from J, the gap between germline ends came to 15 bases. This CDR3 is 14 amino acids long. The CDR3, as DNA: TGCAGCGTTTGGGGCTTAGTAGGTTCCTACGAGCAGTACTTC. Residues: CSVWGLVGSYEQYF.

The V gene is TRBV9, the J gene TRBJ2-4; D may match TRBD1 or TRBD2 (6 bases each). The CDR3 consists of 15 residues. Germline V CDR1 and CDR2: SGDLS, YYNGEE. V was pared by 0 bases and J by 8 bases, with 15 bases between. The CDR3 loop is CASSVGYGGLDIQYF. The CDR3 DNA sequence: TGTGCCAGCAGCGTAGGTTACGGGGGCCTGGACATTCAGTACTTC.

V and J are TRBV9 and TRBJ2-3; 10 positions agree with TRBD2. The CDR3 consists of 15 residues. The V gene end was trimmed by 3 bases and the J gene end by 3 bases; junction bases not matched to a gene: 4. CDR1 is SGDLS and CDR2 is YYNGEE in the germline V gene. CDR3 residues: CASSGSSGSTDTQYF. The CDR3 DNA follows: TGTGCCAGCAGCGGATCTAGCGGGAGTACAGATACGCAGTATTTT. The whole variable domain, filled in from reference TRBV9 and TRBJ2-3, reads DSGVTQTPKHLITATGQRVTLRCSPRSGDLSVYWYQQSLDQGLQFLIQYYNGEERAKGNILERFSAQQFPDLHSELNLSSLELGDSALYFCASSGSSGSTDTQYFGPGTRLTVL.

This chain connects TRBV19 to TRBJ1-1; D call uncertain. The V gene lost 3 bases and the J gene lost 0 bases, with 11 bases spanning the gap. CDR3 length: 15 residues. The germline CDR1 and CDR2 sequences are LNHDA and SQIVND (reference sequence). CDR3 loop: CASSISGAMNTEAFF. The CDR3 DNA is TGTGCCAGTAGTATCTCCGGCGCTATGAACACTGAAGCTTTCTTT.

This clone was recorded once. The CDR3: CASSLTGPGTQYF. The CDR3 nucleotides read TGTGCCAGCAGCTTGACAGGCCCGGGGACGCAGTATTTT. The chain is built from TRBV5-4 and TRBJ2-3; tentatively, D is TRBD1 or TRBD2 (5 bases each). The CDR3 sequence is 13 residues long. V dropped 1 base and J dropped 9 bases, with 12 bases sitting between them. Germline assignment: CDR1 SGHNT and CDR2 YYREEE (reference sequence).

The chain has TRBV7-8 and TRBJ2-5; 8 positions agree with TRBD1. Germline CDR1 is SGHVS and CDR2 is FQNEAQ. The CDR3 consists of 15 residues. Trimming cost V 5 bases and J 4 bases; bases outside gene matches: 9. This chain's CDR3 is CASSTNRGEVETQYF. The CDR3, as DNA: TGTGCCAGCAGCACCAACAGGGGGGAGGTAGAGACCCAGTACTTC. The full variable domain, in which reference TRBV7-8 and TRBJ2-5 provide the parts outside the CDR3, is GAGVSQSPRYKVAKRGQDVALRCDPISGHVSLFWYQQALGQGPEFLTYFQNEAQLDKSGLPSDRFFAERPEGSVSTLKIQRTQQEDSAVYLCASSTNRGEVETQYFGPGTRLLVL.

This chain joins TRBV5-1 and TRBJ2-5, with 7 bases lining up with TRBD2. The V segment lost 0 bases and the J segment 4 bases; nucleotides outside the gene matches: 3. The CDR3 contains 14 residues. Germline CDR1 reads SGHRS; CDR2 reads YFSETQ. CDR3 nucleotide sequence: TGCGCCAGCAGCTTGGGGATAGCGGGAGAGACCCAGTACTTC. Amino acids: CASSLGIAGETQYF.

The chain combines TRBV28 with TRBJ2-7; no clear D. CDR1 is MDHEN, CDR2 SYDVKM, per germline. The CDR3 runs 13 residues. V shed 7 bases and J shed 0 bases, with 10 bases lying between them. The CDR3 nucleotides read TGTGCCAGCACTCAGAGGAGCTCCTACGAGCAGTACTTC. Protein sequence: CASTQRSSYEQYF.

The V call is TRBV4-3, the J call TRBJ1-2; 8 bases align to TRBD1. CDR1 and CDR2 (germline): LGHNA, YSLEER. V shed 3 bases, J shed 0 bases, and the junction held 6 bases outside the gene matches. The CDR3 extends over 16 amino acids. CDR3 bases: TGCGCCAGCAGCCATTATTGGACAGGGACTAACTATGGCTACACCTTC. Amino acids: CASSHYWTGTNYGYTF.

V and J are TRBV28 and TRBJ2-7, with D perhaps matching TRBD2 (5 bases). V lost 3 bases and J lost 3, with 6 bases in between. From germline, CDR1 is MDHEN and CDR2 SYDVKM. The CDR3 sequence is 12 residues long. This chain's CDR3 is CASSFRGYEQYF. CDR3 nucleotide sequence: TGTGCCAGCAGTTTTCGGGGCTACGAGCAGTACTTC.

The V call is TRBV27, the J call TRBJ1-4; D not resolved. Germline lookup yields CDR1 MNHEY and CDR2 SMNVEV (reference sequence). V lost 5 bases and J 8 bases, leaving 12 bases between the germline ends. CDR3 length: 13 amino acids. CDR3 DNA sequence: TGTGCCAGCAGTCTTACCCCTAGGGAAAAACTGTTTTTT. Its protein is CASSLTPREKLFF.

The chain combines TRBV9 with TRBJ2-3, with no clear D. The CDR3 covers 16 residues. Trimming pared 4 bases from V and 0 bases from J, leaving 15 bases between. CDR1 is SGDLS, CDR2 YYNGEE, per germline. Written as DNA, the CDR3 is TGTGCCAGCAGCCCCTTAGGTATGACTAGCACAGATACGCAGTATTTT. This codes for CASSPLGMTSTDTQYF.

The V gene is TRBV11-1, the J gene TRBJ2-6, with 11 bases lining up with TRBD1. This CDR3 is built from 18 residues. CDR1 and CDR2 (germline): SGHAT, FQDESV (reference sequence). The junction had 8 bases not matched to a gene; V was cut back by 3 bases and J by 4 bases. CDR3 loop: CASSFWTGGAEGANVLTF. In nucleotides, the CDR3 is TGTGCCAGCAGCTTCTGGACAGGGGGCGCGGAAGGGGCCAACGTCCTGACTTTC.

The chain has TRBV19 and TRBJ1-5, with D unclear. V lost 0 bases and J 0 bases, leaving 6 bases between the germline ends. The CDR3 sequence is 15 residues long. The germline V gene has CDR1 LNHDA and CDR2 SQIVND (reference sequence). The CDR3 loop is CASSIDGNSNQPQHF. The CDR3 region has the DNA TGTGCCAGTAGTATAGACGGGAATAGCAATCAGCCCCAGCATTTT.

J is TRBJ1-4 and V is TRBV6-5, with TRBD1 identical over 8 bases. The germline V gene encodes CDR1 MNHEY and CDR2 SVGAGI. The CDR3 extends over 15 amino acids. After removal of 5 bases from V and 5 bases from J, the junction contained 7 bases not matched to a gene. The CDR3 coding sequence is TGTGCCAGCAGTCAATCGGACAGGGAGAATGAAAAACTGTTTTTT. It yields the protein CASSQSDRENEKLFF.

This clone has only one observation. CDR3 nucleotide sequence: TGTGCCTTCGGAGAGGGGACAGGGACCCAAAAACTGTTTTTT. It specifies CAFGEGTGTQKLFF. The rearrangement links TRBV30 to TRBJ1-4; TRBD1 aligns across 9 bases. Germline V gene sequence: CDR1 GTSNPN, CDR2 SVGIG (reference sequence). The CDR3 sequence is 14 residues long. The V gene end was trimmed by 7 bases and the J gene end by 9 bases; junction bases not matched to a gene: 12.

The CDR3 region has the DNA TGTGCCAGCCTCTCCCCCCCTGACATGTTAATGGAGACCCAGTACTTC. Protein product: CASLSPPDMLMETQYF. The chain has TRBV27 and TRBJ2-5; no clear D. In germline, CDR1 is MNHEY, CDR2 SMNVEV (reference sequence). The CDR3 sequence is 16 residues long. The ends were cut back, 8 bases at V and 5 bases at J, with 24 bases in the middle.

This chain uses TRBV7-6 with TRBJ2-1, with a tentative D call TRBD2 (5 bases). Trimming removed 5 bases from V and 10 bases from J, with 15 bases in between. CDR1 and CDR2 from the germline V gene are SGHVS and FNYEAQ. This CDR3 comprises 13 residues. The CDR3 nucleotides read TGTGCCAGCAGCCCACAAGCGGTTCCCGAGCAGTTCTTC. It specifies CASSPQAVPEQFF.

This sequence joins TRBV9 and TRBJ2-3; TRBD2 matches 8 bases. V lost 4 bases to trimming and J lost 4 bases; unmatched junction nucleotides: 2. This CDR3 contains 13 residues. From germline, CDR1 is SGDLS and CDR2 YYNGEE. The CDR3 DNA reads TGTGCCAGCAGCCGAGCGGGGGCAGATACGCAGTATTTT. It codes for CASSRAGADTQYF.

The chain employs TRBV19 and TRBJ2-7; possible D gene TRBD1, 6 bases. Germline V gives CDR1 LNHDA, CDR2 SQIVND (reference sequence). Trimming left V 5 bases short and J 7 bases short, with 15 bases between. This CDR3 region has 13 residues. The chain's CDR3 is CASSSGAGLEQYF. The CDR3 nucleotides are TGTGCCAGTAGTTCAGGGGCTGGGTTGGAGCAGTACTTC.

The genes are TRBV7-9 and TRBJ2-2; TRBD1 might be the D (6 bases). V dropped 6 bases and J dropped 2 bases, with 10 bases sitting between them. This CDR3 region has 14 residues. Germline CDR1 and CDR2: SEHNR and FQNEAQ (reference sequence). The CDR3 DNA reads as TGTGCCAGCAGGCTCGGGACAAACACCGGGGAGCTGTTTTTT. Encoded protein: CASRLGTNTGELFF. The full variable domain, its missing parts supplied by reference TRBV7-9 and TRBJ2-2, is DTGVSQNPRHKITKRGQNVTFRCDPISEHNRLYWYRQTLGQGPEFLTYFQNEAQLEKSRLLSDRFSAERPKGSFSTLEIQRTEQGDSAMYLCASRLGTNTGELFFGEGSRLTVL.

This clone was detected once. The chain is built from TRBV10-3 and TRBJ2-1, with TRBD1 as a possible D gene (5 bases). The CDR3 loop spans 15 amino acids. V was pared by 0 bases and J by 9 bases, with 15 bases between. Per germline, CDR1 ENHRY and CDR2 SYGVKD. The CDR3: CAISESIQVIGEQFF. The CDR3 DNA follows: TGTGCCATCAGTGAGTCGATACAGGTGATCGGTGAGCAGTTCTTC.

CDR3 in DNA: TGTGCCAGCTCACGTGAATCAGTGAACACTGAAGCTTTCTTT. Translated: CASSRESVNTEAFF. The gene calls are TRBV18 and TRBJ1-1; unclear D gene. This CDR3 is built from 14 residues. The V and J ends lost 4 bases and 0 bases respectively, with 9 bases between them. CDR1 and CDR2 (germline): KGHSH, LQKENI.

The chain is built from TRBV7-2 and TRBJ2-1; the D gene could be TRBD1 or TRBD2 (6 bases each). Per the germline V gene, CDR1 is SGHTA and CDR2 is FQGNSA. This CDR3 spans 15 amino acids. V was shortened by 1 base and J by 3 bases, with 10 bases between the two germline ends. CDR3 protein: CASSLEGGFYNEQFF. The CDR3 bases are TGTGCCAGCAGCTTAGAGGGGGGCTTCTACAATGAGCAGTTCTTC.

This chain links TRBV4-3 with TRBJ1-1; 7 bases align to TRBD1. V trimming: 4 bases; J trimming: 4 bases; junction bases outside the gene matches: 3. Per the germline V gene, CDR1 is LGHNA and CDR2 is YSLEER. The CDR3 loop spans 13 amino acids. The CDR3 sequence: CASSPEGATEAFF. CDR3 bases: TGCGCCAGCAGCCCGGAGGGGGCCACTGAAGCTTTCTTT.